This T cell receptor (beta chain) appears in the sequencing data of a study of blood T cell repertoires in COVID-19. In the study overall: From the United States, Italy and Spain came samples of acute and convalescent COVID-19. T cells, B-cell-depleted T cells, or PBMCs supplied cDNA or gDNA.

Original processing notes: Using reference gene primer amplification, nucleated cell counts were estimated. Some clones are missing from TCRdb's copy, which holds only in-frame ones; the method was immunoSEQ multiplex PCR. The V and J calls and the clone size are those of that table, but D and trimming were determined from the DNA. The table records some 16,000 clones, about 89% of them present only once. Losses at the gene ends were 3 bases for V and 4 bases for J; bases not matched to a gene: 11. Germline V CDR1 and CDR2: SGHRS, YFSETQ. The CDR3 sequence is 17 residues long. The chain has TRBV5-1 and TRBJ1-1; 11 bases match TRBD1. The receptor comes from a man aged 80 or over with acute or convalescent COVID-19. The sample was peripheral blood. CDR3 sequence reads: CASSYGTGGSRSTEAFF. The CDR3 bases are TGCGCCAGCAGCTACGGGACAGGGGGATCAAGATCCACTGAAGCTTTCTTT.